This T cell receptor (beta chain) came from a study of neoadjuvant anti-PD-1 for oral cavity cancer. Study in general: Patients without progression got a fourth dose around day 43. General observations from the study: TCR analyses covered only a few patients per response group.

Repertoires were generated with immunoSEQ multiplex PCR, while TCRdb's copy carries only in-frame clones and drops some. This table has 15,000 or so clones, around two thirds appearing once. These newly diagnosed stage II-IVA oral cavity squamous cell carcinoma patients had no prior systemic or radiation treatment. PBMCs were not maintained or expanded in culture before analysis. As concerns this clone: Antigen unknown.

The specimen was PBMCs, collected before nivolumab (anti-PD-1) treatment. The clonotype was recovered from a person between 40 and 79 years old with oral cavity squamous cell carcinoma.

The CDR3 sequence is CASSRQGWSNTEAFF. In DNA, the CDR3 is TGTGCCAGTAGTCGACAGGGTTGGTCGAACACTGAAGCTTTCTTT. J is TRBJ1-1 and V is TRBV19, with 7 bases lining up with TRBD1. CDR3 length: 15 residues. CDR1 is LNHDA, CDR2 SQIVND, per germline (reference sequence). With 5 bases clipped from V and 1 base from J, the junction kept 7 bases outside the gene matches.